This T cell receptor beta chain was recorded in a study of cytomegalovirus exposure and HLA in healthy donors (dated by TCRdb to about 2017). With respect to the entire study: According to a later analysis, the roughly 120 validation repertoires were produced on the same platform as the approximately 610 repertoires of the first cohort. The aim of the study was to test whether cataloging public T cell receptors could identify signatures of past pathogen exposure. In addition to the first cohort of 650 to 750 subjects, a separate validation cohort of some 120 different subjects was used. The study combined high-throughput TCR immunosequencing, statistical association of individual TCRs with disease status, and machine learning to predict cytomegalovirus infection status.

With respect to this clone: Its binding antigen is unknown. Base quality data are lacking; no much larger clone is found one base away.

Libraries were prepared through the immunoSEQ multiplex PCR assay. In the original analysis: A statistical classification framework was built to diagnose cytomegalovirus status from the catalog of TCR beta chain sequences. This is the immuneACCESS table as TCRdb keeps it, with only in-frame sequences that have V and J called. A part of the clones is gone; compared with another copy, unresolved V genes explain less than half, and the rest is unexplained. V, J and clone size were drawn from that table, and D and trimming were deduced from the DNA. The sample table holds around 120,000 clones, of which approximately 87% were seen once. The leading ten clones occupy about 6.3% of the sample. What the authors observed across the whole study: Across donors, most TCR sequences were observed very rarely, whereas some public TCRs were present in many individuals. Of the cluster scores, around 95% were above 0 in a later analysis, which found that TCRs clustered in the first cohort also tended to co-occur in the 120 or so validation repertoires. Three of the identified cytomegalovirus-associated TCR beta chains were confirmed in vitro to be specific for cytomegalovirus antigens. Cytomegalovirus status was reported to be diagnosed by the classifier with high specificity and sensitivity in both the original and validation cohorts. It was suggested by the authors that the approach could potentially be generalized to other disease states and immunological phenotypes. The study gave a list of about 160 TCR beta chains associated with cytomegalovirus. A later analysis had no HLA typing for the validation cohort, so co-occurrence there was scored across all 130 or so repertoires.

The donors were included in the validation cohort of roughly 120 subjects, a group kept apart from the roughly 700-subject first cohort. CDR1 SEHNR and CDR2 FQNEAQ were looked up in the germline V gene (reference sequence). The CDR3 measures 15 amino acids from cysteine to phenylalanine. The only DNA kept is the CDR3, 45 bases in frame from the first base. The trim is 1 base for V and 3 bases for J, with a gap of 12 bases between the germline ends. The source material was PBMCs. Recombination joined TRBV7-9 with TRBJ1-2; 6 matching bases give a weak D call of TRBD1. The TCR sequence derives from a woman in her late teens or twenties in good health and CMV-seropositive. CDR3 sequence: CASSLGRQADYGYTF. At the DNA level, the sequence is TGTGCCAGCAGCTTAGGGAGACAGGCCGACTATGGCTACACCTTC. Outside the CDR3, residues come from the reference TRBV7-9 and TRBJ1-2 proteins, so the full variable domain is: DTGVSQNPRHKITKRGQNVTFRCDPISEHNRLYWYRQTLGQGPEFLTYFQNEAQLEKSRLLSDRFSAERPKGSFSTLEIQRTEQGDSAMYLCASSLGRQADYGYTFGSGTRLTVV.